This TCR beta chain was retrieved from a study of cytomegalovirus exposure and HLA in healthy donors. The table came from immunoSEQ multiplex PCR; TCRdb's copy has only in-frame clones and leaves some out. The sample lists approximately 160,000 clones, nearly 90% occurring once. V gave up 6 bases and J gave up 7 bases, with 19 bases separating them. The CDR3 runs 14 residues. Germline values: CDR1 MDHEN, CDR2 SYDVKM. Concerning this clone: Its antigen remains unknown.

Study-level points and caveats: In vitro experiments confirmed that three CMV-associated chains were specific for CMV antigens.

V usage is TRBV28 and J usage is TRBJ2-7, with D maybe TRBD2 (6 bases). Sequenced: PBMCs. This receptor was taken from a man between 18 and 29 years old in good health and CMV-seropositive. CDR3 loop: CASSSGTPMGEQYF. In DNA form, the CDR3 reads TGTGCCAGCAGCTCAGGGACTCCGATGGGAGAGCAGTACTTC.